Only a few counts were recorded for the clone carrying this TCR beta chain. Its matching antigen is unknown. The data were taken from a study of beta chain features in type 1 diabetes. Notes on the study in general: For TCRB rearrangement, an influence of HLA type remained unresolved here. Reduced insertions and increased deletions marked VDJ junctions in type 1 diabetes patients. A greater similarity of naive, central memory and Treg TCRB repertoires was seen among patients than among healthy donors.

The CDR3 loop spans 12 amino acids. The germline V and J ends were trimmed by 5 bases and 3 bases, with 7 bases remaining between them. CDR1 is LNHDA and CDR2 is SQIVND in the germline V gene (reference sequence). Expressed TCRB transcripts got sequenced, as all isolated RNA was reverse transcribed. Assay used: immunoSEQ multiplex PCR; TCRdb lists only in-frame clones, some missing. The table shows 450,000 or so clones, with about an eighth occurring only once. V gene TRBV19 combines with J gene TRBJ1-1; no definite D call. This TCR came from a young woman in good health. The specimen sequenced was naive CD4+ T cells from blood. CDR3 in DNA: TGTGCCAGTAGTCGGGGTTACACTGAAGCTTTCTTT. Amino acid sequence: CASSRGYTEAFF.